This TCR beta chain is from a study of chemoradiotherapy in HPV16-positive cancers. The CDR3 contains 15 residues. Per the germline V gene, CDR1 is KGHSY and CDR2 is FQNENV. Trimming pared 0 bases from V and 14 bases from J, leaving 20 bases between. As concerns this clone: Antigen unknown.

TCRdb's table, derived via immunoSEQ multiplex PCR, lists solely in-frame clones and lacks some. This repertoire shows under 20,000 clones, more than 75% found once; its top ten account for 9.5% to 13%. Study observations and caveats: Better recurrence-free survival went with HPV-responsive T-cell expansion in HPV16-positive patients. During treatment, candidate HPV-specific clones and E7-related motifs expanded in tumor.

Sample collection was performed from a patient who underwent chemoradiotherapy. The rearrangement links TRBV16 to TRBJ2-4, with TRBD2 as a possible D gene (5 bases). The source of this sequence is a human donor with HPV-associated anogenital cancer. In DNA form, the CDR3 reads TGTGCCAGCAGCCAATCGGTTCAGAGAACGGAGGTTGAGTACTTC. Protein: CASSQSVQRTEVEYF.